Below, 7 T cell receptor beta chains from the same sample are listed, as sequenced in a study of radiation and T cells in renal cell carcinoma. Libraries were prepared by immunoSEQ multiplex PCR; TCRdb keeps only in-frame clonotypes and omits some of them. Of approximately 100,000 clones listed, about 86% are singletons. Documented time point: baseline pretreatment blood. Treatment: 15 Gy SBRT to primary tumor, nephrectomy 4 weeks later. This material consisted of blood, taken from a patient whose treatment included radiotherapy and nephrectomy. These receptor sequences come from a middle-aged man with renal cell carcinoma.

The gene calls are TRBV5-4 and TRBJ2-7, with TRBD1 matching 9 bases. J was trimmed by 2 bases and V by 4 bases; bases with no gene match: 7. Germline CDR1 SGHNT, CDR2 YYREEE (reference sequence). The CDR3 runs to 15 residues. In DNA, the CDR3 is TGTGCCAGCAGCCCTGGACAGGGGCTAACCTACGAGCAGTACTTC. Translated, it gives CASSPGQGLTYEQYF. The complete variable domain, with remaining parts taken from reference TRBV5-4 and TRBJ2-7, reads ETGVTQSPTHLIKTRGQQVTLRCSSQSGHNTVSWYQQALGQGPQFIFQYYREEENGRGNFPPRFSGLQFPNYSSELNVNALELDDSALYLCASSPGQGLTYEQYFGPGTRLTVT.

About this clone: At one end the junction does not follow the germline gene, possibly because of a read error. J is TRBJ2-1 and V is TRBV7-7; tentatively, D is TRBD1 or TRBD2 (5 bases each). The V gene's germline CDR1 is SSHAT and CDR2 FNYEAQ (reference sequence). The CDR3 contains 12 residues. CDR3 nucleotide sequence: TGTGCTAGCAGCCCCAATGGGGGTGAGCAGTTCTTC. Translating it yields CASSPNGGEQFF.

CDR3 sequence reads: CASSGAIRGIGELFF. Written as DNA, the CDR3 is TGTGCCAGCAGTGGGGCTATTCGGGGGATCGGGGAGCTGTTTTTT. The rearrangement uses TRBV2 and TRBJ2-2; tentative D call: TRBD2 (6 bases). CDR1 and CDR2 (germline): SNHLY, FYNNEI. With 4 bases removed from V and 7 bases from J, the gap between germline ends came to 16 bases. The CDR3 runs 15 residues. Variable domain in full (rest from reference TRBV2 and TRBJ2-2): EPEVTQTPSHQVTQMGQEVILRCVPISNHLYFYWYRQILGQKVEFLVSFYNNEISEKSEIFDDQFSVERPDGSNFTLKIRSTKLEDSAMYFCASSGAIRGIGELFFGEGSRLTVL.

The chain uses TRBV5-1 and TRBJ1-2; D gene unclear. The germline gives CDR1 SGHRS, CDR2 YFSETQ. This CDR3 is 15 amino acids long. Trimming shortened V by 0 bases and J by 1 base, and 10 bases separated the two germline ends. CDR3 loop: CASSLAPENNYGYTF. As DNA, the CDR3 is TGCGCCAGCAGCTTGGCTCCGGAGAATAACTATGGCTACACCTTC.

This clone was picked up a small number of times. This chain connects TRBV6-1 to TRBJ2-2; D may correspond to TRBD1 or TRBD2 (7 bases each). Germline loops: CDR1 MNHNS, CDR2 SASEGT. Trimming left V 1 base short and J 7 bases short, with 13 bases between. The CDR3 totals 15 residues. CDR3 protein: CASSEVQGEGGELFF. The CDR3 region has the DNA TGTGCCAGCAGTGAAGTCCAGGGGGAGGGCGGGGAGCTGTTTTTT.

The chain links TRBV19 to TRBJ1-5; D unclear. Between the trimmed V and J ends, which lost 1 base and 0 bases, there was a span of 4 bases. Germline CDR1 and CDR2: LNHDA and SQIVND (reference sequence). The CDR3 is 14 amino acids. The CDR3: CASSIGYSNQPQHF. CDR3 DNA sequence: TGTGCCAGTAGTATAGGGTATAGCAATCAGCCCCAGCATTTT. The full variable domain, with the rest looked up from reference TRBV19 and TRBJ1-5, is DGGITQSPKYLFRKEGQNVTLSCEQNLNHDAMYWYRQDPGQGLRLIYYSQIVNDFQKGDIAEGYSVSREKKESFPLTVTSAQKNPTAFYLCASSIGYSNQPQHFGDGTRLSIL.

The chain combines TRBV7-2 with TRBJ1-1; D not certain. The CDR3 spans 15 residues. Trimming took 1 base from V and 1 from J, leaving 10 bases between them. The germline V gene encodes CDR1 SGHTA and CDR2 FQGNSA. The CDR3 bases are TGTGCCAGCAGCTTAGAATACGCGGGGAACACTGAAGCTTTCTTT. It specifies CASSLEYAGNTEAFF.